This passage covers 5 T cell receptor beta chains from one sample sequenced in a study of blood T cell repertoires in COVID-19. Here immunoSEQ multiplex PCR was the method, and the copy in TCRdb shows in-frame clones only, minus some. Of more than 45,000 clones detected, 90% appear once; the ten largest clones hold just over 5%. Sequencing used peripheral blood. The receptors derive from a man aged 65 to 79 with acute or convalescent COVID-19.

The chain has TRBV12-5 and TRBJ1-1; 9 bases are shared with TRBD1. The V segment lost 0 bases and the J segment 6 bases; nucleotides outside the gene matches: 8. Germline CDR1 reads LGHNT; CDR2 reads FRNRAP. The CDR3 runs to 16 residues. This chain's CDR3 is CASGLVLVRQGAEAFF. The CDR3 bases are TGTGCTAGTGGTTTGGTATTAGTGAGACAGGGGGCTGAAGCTTTCTTT.

V gene TRBV4-1 combines with J gene TRBJ2-7, with 9 bases identical to TRBD1. This CDR3 comprises 17 residues. Germline CDR1 and CDR2: MGHRA and YSYEKL. The ends lost 1 base at V and 3 bases at J; junction bases unmatched: 10. The CDR3 sequence is CASSQASLVDRGYEQYF. As DNA, the CDR3 is TGCGCCAGCAGCCAAGCCTCTCTAGTGGACAGGGGCTACGAGCAGTACTTC.

V and J are TRBV2 and TRBJ2-3; D is perhaps TRBD2 (5 bases). This CDR3 contains 16 residues. The germline gives CDR1 SNHLY, CDR2 FYNNEI. The ends were cut back, 0 bases at V and 0 bases at J, with 10 bases in the middle. CDR3 nucleotide sequence: TGTGCCAGCAGTGAAGCAGGGCGGGCTAGCACAGATACGCAGTATTTT. Amino acids: CASSEAGRASTDTQYF.

This chain connects TRBV2 to TRBJ1-6; TRBD1 matches at 8 bases. CDR1 is SNHLY, CDR2 FYNNEI, per germline. The CDR3 length is 15 residues. After removal of 6 bases from V and 10 bases from J, the junction contained 11 bases not matched to a gene. Here the CDR3 DNA reads TGTGCCAGCAGCGTCAGGACAGGGCAAGGCTCACCCCTCCACTTT. Translating gives CASSVRTGQGSPLHF.

This chain joins TRBV29-1 and TRBJ2-5; 7 bases agree with TRBD1. The germline gives CDR1 SQVTM, CDR2 ANQGSEA. V gave up 6 bases and J gave up 2 bases; unmatched junction bases: 18. The CDR3 consists of 17 residues. The chain's CDR3 is CSVPTGALGLAQETQYF. In nucleotides, the CDR3 is TGCAGCGTCCCTACAGGGGCCCTCGGTCTTGCTCAAGAGACCCAGTACTTC. Using reference TRBV29-1 and TRBJ2-5 for the parts outside the CDR3, the full variable domain is SAVISQKPSRDICQRGTSLTIQCQVDSQVTMMFWYRQQPGQSLTLIATANQGSEATYESGFVIDKFPISRPNLTFSTLTVSNMSPEDSSIYLCSVPTGALGLAQETQYFGPGTRLLVL.